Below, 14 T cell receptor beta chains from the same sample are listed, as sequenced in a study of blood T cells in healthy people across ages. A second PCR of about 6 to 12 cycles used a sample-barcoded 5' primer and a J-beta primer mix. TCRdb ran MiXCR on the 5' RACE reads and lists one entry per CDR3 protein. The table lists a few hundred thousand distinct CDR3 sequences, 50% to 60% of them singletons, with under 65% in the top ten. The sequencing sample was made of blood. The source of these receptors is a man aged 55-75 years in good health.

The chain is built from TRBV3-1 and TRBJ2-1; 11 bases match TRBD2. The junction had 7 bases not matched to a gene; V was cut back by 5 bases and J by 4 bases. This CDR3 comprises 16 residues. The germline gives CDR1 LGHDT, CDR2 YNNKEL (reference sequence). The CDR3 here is CASSERVAGGYNEQFF. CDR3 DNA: TGTGCCAGCAGCGAAAGGGTAGCGGGGGGGTACAATGAGCAGTTCTTC.

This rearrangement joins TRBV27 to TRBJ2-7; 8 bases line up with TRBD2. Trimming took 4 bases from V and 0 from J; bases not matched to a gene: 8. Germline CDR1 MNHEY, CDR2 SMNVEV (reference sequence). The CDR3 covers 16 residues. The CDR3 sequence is CASSSPGGSSSYEQYF. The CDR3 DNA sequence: TGTGCCAGCAGTTCCCCGGGGGGGTCAAGCTCCTACGAGCAGTACTTC.

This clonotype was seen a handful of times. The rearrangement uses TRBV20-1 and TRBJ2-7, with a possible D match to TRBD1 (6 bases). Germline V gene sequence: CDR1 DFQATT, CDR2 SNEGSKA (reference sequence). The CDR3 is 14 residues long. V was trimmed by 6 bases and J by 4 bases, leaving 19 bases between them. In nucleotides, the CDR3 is TGCAGTGCCATAAGACAGGTGGCAGGTTACGAGCAGTACTTC. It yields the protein CSAIRQVAGYEQYF.

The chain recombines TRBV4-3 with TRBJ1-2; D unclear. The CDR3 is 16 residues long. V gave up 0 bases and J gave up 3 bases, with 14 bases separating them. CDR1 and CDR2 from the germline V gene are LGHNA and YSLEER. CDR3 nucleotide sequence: TGCGCCAGCAGCCAAGACGGACTGAGAAACGACTATGGCTACACCTTC. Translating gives CASSQDGLRNDYGYTF.

CDR3 sequence (DNA): TGTGCCAGCAGGAGGGACAACCCCTACGAGCAGTACTTC. As protein: CASRRDNPYEQYF. J is TRBJ2-7 and V is TRBV12-3 or TRBV12-4; D may be TRBD1 (6 bases). This CDR3 contains 13 residues. The V gene lost 6 bases and the J gene lost 2 bases, with 11 bases spanning the gap.

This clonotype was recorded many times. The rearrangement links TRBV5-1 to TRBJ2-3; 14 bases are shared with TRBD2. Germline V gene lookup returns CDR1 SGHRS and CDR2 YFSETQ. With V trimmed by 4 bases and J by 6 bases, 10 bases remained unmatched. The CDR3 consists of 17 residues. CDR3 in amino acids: CASSPGTSGSRGDTQYF. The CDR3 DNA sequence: TGCGCCAGCAGCCCGGGGACTAGCGGGAGTCGGGGGGATACGCAGTATTTT.

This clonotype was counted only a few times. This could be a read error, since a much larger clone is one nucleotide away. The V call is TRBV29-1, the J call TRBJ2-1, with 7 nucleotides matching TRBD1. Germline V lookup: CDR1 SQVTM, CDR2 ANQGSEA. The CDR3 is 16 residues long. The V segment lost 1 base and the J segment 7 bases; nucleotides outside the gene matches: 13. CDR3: CSVEGGVRDSPNEQFF. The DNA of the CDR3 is TGCAGCGTTGAAGGGGGAGTCCGGGACAGCCCTAATGAGCAGTTCTTC.

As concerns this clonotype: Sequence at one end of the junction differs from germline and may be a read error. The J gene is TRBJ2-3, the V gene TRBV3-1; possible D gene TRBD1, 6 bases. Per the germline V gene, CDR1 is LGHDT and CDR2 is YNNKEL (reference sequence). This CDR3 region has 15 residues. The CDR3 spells CASSQGSTGTDAQYF. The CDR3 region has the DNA TGTGCCAGCAGCCAAGGGTCGACAGGCACAGATGCGCAGTATTTT.

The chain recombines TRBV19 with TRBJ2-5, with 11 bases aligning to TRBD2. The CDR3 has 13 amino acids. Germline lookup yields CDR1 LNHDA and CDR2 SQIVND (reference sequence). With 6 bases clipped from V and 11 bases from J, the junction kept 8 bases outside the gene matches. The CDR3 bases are TGTGCCAGTAGGACTAGCGGGAACAATGAGCAGTACTTC. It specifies CASRTSGNNEQYF.

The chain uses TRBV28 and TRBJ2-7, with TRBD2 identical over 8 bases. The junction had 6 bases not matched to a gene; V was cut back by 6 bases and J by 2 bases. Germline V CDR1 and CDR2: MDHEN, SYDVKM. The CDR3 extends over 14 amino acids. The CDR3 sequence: CASRRGGRAYEQYF. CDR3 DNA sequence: TGTGCCAGCAGACGGGGGGGGCGGGCCTACGAGCAGTACTTC.

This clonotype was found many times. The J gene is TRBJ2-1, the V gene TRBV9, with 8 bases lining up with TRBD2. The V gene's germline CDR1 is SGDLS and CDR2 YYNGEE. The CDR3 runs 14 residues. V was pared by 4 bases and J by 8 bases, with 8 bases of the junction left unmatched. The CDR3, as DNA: TGTGCCAGCAGCCCGTACTCGACTAGCGATGAGCAGTTCTTC. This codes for CASSPYSTSDEQFF.

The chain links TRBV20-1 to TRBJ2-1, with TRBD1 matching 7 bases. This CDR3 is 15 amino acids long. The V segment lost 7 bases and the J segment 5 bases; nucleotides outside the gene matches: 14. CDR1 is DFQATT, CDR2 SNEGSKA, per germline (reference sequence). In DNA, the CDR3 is TGCAGTGTTAGTTCTCCAACAGGGGTCCACAATGAGCAGTTCTTC. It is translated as CSVSSPTGVHNEQFF.

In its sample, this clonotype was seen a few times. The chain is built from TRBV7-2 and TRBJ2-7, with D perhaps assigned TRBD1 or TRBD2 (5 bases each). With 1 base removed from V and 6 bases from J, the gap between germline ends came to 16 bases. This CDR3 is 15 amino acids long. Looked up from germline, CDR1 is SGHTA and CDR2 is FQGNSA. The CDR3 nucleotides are TGTGCCAGCAGCTTAGGTATGGGACCCTCAGCCGAGCAGTACTTC. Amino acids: CASSLGMGPSAEQYF.

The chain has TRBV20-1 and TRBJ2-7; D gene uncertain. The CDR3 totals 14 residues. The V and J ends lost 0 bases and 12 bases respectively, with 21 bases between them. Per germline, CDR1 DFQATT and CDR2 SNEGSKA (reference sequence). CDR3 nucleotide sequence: TGCAGTGCTAGAGATCCGAACCCCCCAGGATTCGTGTACTTC. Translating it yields CSARDPNPPGFVYF.